This T cell receptor (beta chain) was retrieved from a study of cytomegalovirus exposure and HLA in healthy donors. The donors, nominally healthy at sampling, likely had unrecorded immune exposures. The CDR3 covers 16 residues. Germline CDR1 reads MDHEN; CDR2 reads SYDVKM. J gave up 1 base and V 2 bases, and 3 bases lay outside the gene matches. Findings and limits, study-wide: The study dropped some indistinguishable V segments, TRBV6-2 and TRBV6-3 among them. A later analysis, which compared TCR beta chains of equal frequency, found the HLA-associated ones more clonally expanded.

PCR employed 60 Vbeta and 13 Jbeta primers. Repertoires were generated with immunoSEQ multiplex PCR, while TCRdb's copy carries only in-frame clones and drops some. This table holds about 140,000 clones, 75% to 85% found once. With regard to this clone: What it binds is not known.

Source material: PBMCs. The sequence came from a female donor in good health and CMV-seropositive. The genes are TRBV28 and TRBJ1-5, with TRBD1 matching over 9 bases. The CDR3 DNA follows: TGTGCCAGCAGTTTACGGACAGGGGCAAGCAATCAGCCCCAGCATTTT. Residues: CASSLRTGASNQPQHF.